Listed below are T cell receptor beta chains from one sample, sequenced in a study of CD8 T cells in Susac syndrome. Using its own MiXCR run on the immunoSEQ multiplex PCR reads, TCRdb lists one record per CDR3 protein. The data contain under 200,000 distinct CDR3 sequences, roughly 95% of them seen just once; the ten biggest clones take up less than 0.2%. Material: CD8+ T cells from PBMCs. Receptors originate from a human donor with multiple sclerosis. The CDR3 runs from the conserved cysteine through the conserved F or W. A D gene is named only where the DNA matches it firmly. Clone size is stated in some rows and not others, as once, few, many or a class when expanded.

v_call	d_call	j_call	clone_size	cdr3_nt	cdr3_aa
TRBV5-1	-	TRBJ2-5	few	TGCGCCAGCCGCGCCGAAACCCAGTACTTC	CASRAETQYF
TRBV28	-	TRBJ1-1	-	TGTGCCAGCAGTTTAGTCATGAACACTGAAGCTTTCTTT	CASSLVMNTEAFF
TRBV12-3/TRBV12-4	TRBD1	TRBJ1-1	-	TGTGCCAGCAGACCTCAGGGGGTCCCGAACACTGAAGCTTTCTTT	CASRPQGVPNTEAFF
TRBV28	-	TRBJ2-7	-	TGTGCCAGCAGTGGGGGTACGAGCTCCTACGAGCAGTACTTC	CASSGGTSSYEQYF
TRBV4-1	-	TRBJ2-5	-	TGCGCCAGCAGCCAAGGGGGGGGGCTGGGAGAGACCCAGTACTTC	CASSQGGGLGETQYF
TRBV2	-	TRBJ2-7	-	TGTGCCAGCAGTGAAGCGCTGACAGCGAGCTCCTACGAGCAGTACTTC	CASSEALTASSYEQYF
TRBV9	-	TRBJ2-1	-	TGTGCCAGCGGCGGAAACAATGAGCAGTTCTTC	CASGGNNEQFF
TRBV29-1	-	TRBJ2-7	-	TGCAGCGTTGAAGGTCCGCGCGGTCCGACCTACGAGCAGTACTTC	CSVEGPRGPTYEQYF
TRBV2	-	TRBJ2-7	-	TGTGCCAGCAGCTCAGGGGCGCGGTACTACGAGCAGTACTTC	CASSSGARYYEQYF
TRBV6-1	-	TRBJ1-2	-	TGTGCCAGCAGTGAAGGGGCCTCCAGTGGCTACACCTTC	CASSEGASSGYTF
TRBV12-3/TRBV12-4	TRBD2	TRBJ2-5	-	TGTGCCAGCAGTTTCTGGGGGGGTCGGCCACAAGAGACCCAGTACTTC	CASSFWGGRPQETQYF
TRBV20-1	-	TRBJ2-7	-	TGCAGTGCTAGGGATAGACAAAGGCCCTCCTACGAGCAGTACTTC	CSARDRQRPSYEQYF
TRBV6-4	TRBD1	TRBJ2-1	-	TGTGCCCGCTCAGATTGGGGGACAGCCAAGGTATGCTCCTACAATGAGCAGTTCTTC	CARSDWGTAKVCSYNEQFF
TRBV12-5	TRBD2	TRBJ2-1	-	TGTGCTAGTGGTTCTACTCCCGGGACTAGCTCCCGGGTGGGTGAGCAGTTCTTC	CASGSTPGTSSRVGEQFF
TRBV29-1	-	TRBJ2-5	once	TGCAGCGGTTGGGGTGGTGAGACCCAGTACTTC	CSGWGGETQYF
TRBV12-3/TRBV12-4	-	TRBJ2-7	-	TGTGCCAGCAGTGCGGACACCACCTACGAGCAGTACTTC	CASSADTTYEQYF
TRBV12-5	-	TRBJ1-1	-	TGTGCTAGTGGTTTAAACGGGGCCGCAGGCACTGAAGCTTTCTTT	CASGLNGAAGTEAFF
TRBV7-9	-	TRBJ2-3	-	TGTGCCAGCAGCCCTGGTAGCACAGATACGCAGTATTTT	CASSPGSTDTQYF
TRBV2	TRBD2	TRBJ2-1	-	TGTGCCAGCAGTGAAACTATGAGGGGGACTAGCGGCACCTACAATGAGCAGTTCTTC	CASSETMRGTSGTYNEQFF
TRBV4-1	TRBD2	TRBJ2-3	once	TGCGCCAGCAGCCAAGTCGGCGCCGGGAGGGTAATAGGAACAGATACGCAGTATTTT	CASSQVGAGRVIGTDTQYF
TRBV27	-	TRBJ2-7	-	TGTGCCAGCAGTTTCAACGAGCAGTACTTC	CASSFNEQYF
TRBV20-1	TRBD2	TRBJ2-1	-	TGCAGTGCTCAGGACGGGACTAGCGGCAATGAGCAGTTCTTC	CSAQDGTSGNEQFF
TRBV27	TRBD1	TRBJ2-5	-	TGTGCCAGCAGTTCAACAGGGGGCTCAGAGACCCAGTACTTC	CASSSTGGSETQYF
TRBV29-1	TRBD2	TRBJ2-3	-	TGCAGCGTTGAGGGGGGGTATCAAGATACGCAGTATTTT	CSVEGGYQDTQYF
TRBV20-1	TRBD2	TRBJ2-1	-	TGCAGTGCTCGAAGCGGGAGTGCGTATGAGCAGTTCTTC	CSARSGSAYEQFF
TRBV29-1	-	TRBJ2-4	-	TGCAGCGCAGGGCGGGACAAAAACATTCAGTACTTC	CSAGRDKNIQYF
TRBV3-1	TRBD1	TRBJ2-7	once	TGTGCCAGCAGTCCCGGGACAGGGGGCCTCTACGAGCAGTACTTC	CASSPGTGGLYEQYF
TRBV13	-	TRBJ1-1	-	TGTGCCAGCAGCTCCGAACGGGGGGTTATCACTGAAGCTTTCTTT	CASSSERGVITEAFF
TRBV7-2	TRBD2	TRBJ2-7	-	TGTGCCAGCAGCTTAGATAGCGGGGGGCCTCCCTACGAGCAGTACTTC	CASSLDSGGPPYEQYF
TRBV2	-	TRBJ2-7	-	TGTGCCAGCAGTGATCGGACTACCTACGAGCAGTACTTC	CASSDRTTYEQYF
TRBV9	TRBD2	TRBJ2-7	-	TGTGCCAGCAGCGTAGGACTAGCGGGAGGGGAAACTTACTACGAGCAGTACTTC	CASSVGLAGGETYYEQYF